This T cell receptor (beta chain) was sequenced during a study of PD-1 blockade in classical Hodgkin lymphoma. Study outcomes and limitations: A significant rise in TCR diversity was seen by C4D1 for CD4+ cells but not for CD8+ cells. Newly diagnosed patients reportedly trailed healthy donors in baseline TCR diversity. Individuals who commenced nivolumab within less than 1 year of ASCT were excluded. Lower baseline TCR diversity marked trial partial responders and progressors.

Data came from immunoSEQ multiplex PCR; TCRdb stores just in-frame clones and leaves some out. Of 150,000 or so clones in the sample, just under 80% were seen once. Germline V gene lookup returns CDR1 WSHSY and CDR2 SAAADI. The ends were cut back, 0 bases at V and 3 bases at J, with 8 bases in the middle. The CDR3 contains 15 residues. Concerning this clone: Its antigen is not known.

All trial patients relapsed after autologous stem cell transplantation. The receptor was isolated from a human donor with classical Hodgkin lymphoma. Sequenced here: peripheral blood mononuclear cells (PBMCs), sampled before the second cycle of nivolumab. The chain combines TRBV10-2 with TRBJ2-2; possible D gene TRBD2, 6 bases. This CDR3 reads CASSESGGYTGELFF. Written as DNA, the CDR3 is TGCGCCAGCAGTGAGTCGGGGGGATACACCGGGGAGCTGTTTTTT.